What follows are 10 T cell receptor beta chains derived from one specimen sequenced in a study of CD8 T cells in ankylosing spondylitis. Each CDR3 protein gets one entry after TCRdb re-called the 5' RACE reads with MiXCR. This sample has 200,000 to 250,000 distinct CDR3 sequences, with roughly 24% found just once. Input material: blood, either unsorted or a sorted T cell fraction (not recorded which). The receptors derive from a male donor with ankylosing spondylitis or in good health (not recorded which).

Notes on this clonotype: One base away lies a much larger clone, so this may be a sequencing read error. The CDR3 sequence is CASSQGASYEQYF. In nucleotides, the CDR3 is TGTGCCAGCAGCCAGGGGGCCTCCTACGAGCAGTACTTC. This rearrangement joins TRBV6-1 to TRBJ2-7; 8 bases align to TRBD1. CDR1 MNHNS and CDR2 SASEGT come from the germline V gene. The length of the CDR3 is 13 residues. Trimming took 6 bases from V and 0 from J; bases not matched to a gene: 1.

This clonotype was seen many times. The J gene is TRBJ2-7, the V gene TRBV4-1; 10 nucleotides match TRBD2. This CDR3 has 15 residues. Trimming cost V 2 bases and J 3 bases; bases outside gene matches: 4. The V gene's germline CDR1 is MGHRA and CDR2 YSYEKL. CDR3 DNA sequence: TGCGCCAGCAGCCAAATTAGCGGGAGGTTCTACGAGCAGTACTTC. Translation: CASSQISGRFYEQYF.

With regard to this clonotype: This may arise from a read error, as a much more abundant clone is one base away. V is TRBV5-1 and J is TRBJ2-7; TRBD2 aligns across 11 bases. Germline CDR1 and CDR2: SGHRS and YFSETQ. V shed 2 bases, J shed 2 bases, and the junction held 9 bases outside the gene matches. CDR3 length: 17 residues. CDR3 bases: TGCGCCAGCAGCTTAGGGTCACTAGCGGGAGTCCCCTACGAGCAGTACTTC. This gives the protein CASSLGSLAGVPYEQYF.

The chain is built from TRBV20-1 and TRBJ2-3; D not certain. In germline, CDR1 is DFQATT, CDR2 SNEGSKA (reference sequence). The CDR3 has 13 amino acids. Trimming cost V 0 bases and J 4 bases, with 8 bases left between them. DNA for the CDR3: TGCAGTGCTAGAGATGTGGTGGCAGATACGCAGTATTTT. It yields the protein CSARDVVADTQYF.

The gene calls are TRBV20-1 and TRBJ2-1, with D unresolved. V was pared by 5 bases and J by 3 bases, with 14 bases between. The length of the CDR3 is 14 residues. Germline V gives CDR1 DFQATT, CDR2 SNEGSKA (reference sequence). CDR3 protein: CSAGYGTYYNEQFF. DNA for the CDR3: TGCAGTGCTGGGTATGGTACTTACTACAATGAGCAGTTCTTC.

The chain uses TRBV20-1 and TRBJ1-1; D not certain. The CDR3 contains 15 residues. V was clipped by 6 bases and J by 4 bases, with 21 bases between them. Germline assignment: CDR1 DFQATT and CDR2 SNEGSKA (reference sequence). CDR3: CSAQARGLYGTEAFF. The CDR3 nucleotides read TGCAGTGCGCAAGCCCGGGGTCTTTATGGCACTGAAGCTTTCTTT.

This clonotype showed up many times. This rearrangement joins TRBV7-9 to TRBJ2-1; 11 bases match TRBD1. From germline, CDR1 is SEHNR and CDR2 FQNEAQ (reference sequence). The length of the CDR3 is 16 residues. Unmatched junction bases numbered 8, after V lost 5 bases and J lost 5 bases. The CDR3 DNA reads as TGTGCCAGCAGCCCCAAACCGGGACAGGGGGACAATGAGCAGTTCTTC. Its translation: CASSPKPGQGDNEQFF.

At least ten counts were recorded for this clonotype. The gene calls are TRBV5-1 and TRBJ2-6; D remains ambiguous. Germline CDR1 and CDR2: SGHRS and YFSETQ. This CDR3 comprises 15 residues. V was clipped by 5 bases and J by 0 bases, with 9 bases between them. The CDR3 region is CASRLFSSGANVLTF. The CDR3, as DNA: TGCGCCAGCAGGCTTTTTAGCTCTGGGGCCAACGTCCTGACTTTC. Full variable domain (rest looked up from reference TRBV5-1 and TRBJ2-6): KAGVTQTPRYLIKTRGQQVTLSCSPISGHRSVSWYQQTPGQGLQFLFEYFSETQRNKGNFPGRFSGRQFSNSRSEMNVSTLELGDSALYLCASRLFSSGANVLTFGAGSRLTVL.

The genes are TRBV29-1 and TRBJ2-3; tentatively, D is TRBD2 (6 bases). Per germline, CDR1 SQVTM and CDR2 ANQGSEA. The CDR3 has 15 amino acids. The V end was cut by 6 bases, the J end by 0 bases, with 16 bases between. The CDR3: CSVPGGAGSTDTQYF. The CDR3 DNA reads as TGCAGCGTACCGGGCGGGGCAGGAAGCACAGATACGCAGTATTTT.

The chain couples TRBV20-1 to TRBJ2-4; D is ambiguous. Trimming cost V 3 bases and J 0 bases, with 6 bases left between them. The length of the CDR3 is 13 residues. CDR1 and CDR2 (germline): DFQATT, SNEGSKA (reference sequence). CDR3 nucleotide sequence: TGCAGTGCTAGCGTACTAGCCAAAAACATTCAGTACTTC. It is translated as CSASVLAKNIQYF.